The 12 T cell receptor beta chains below were found in one sample sequenced in a study of blood T cell repertoires in COVID-19. Only in-frame clones appear in the TCRdb table, and some are missing; sequencing was by immunoSEQ multiplex PCR. The table has about 170,000 clones, around 80% seen once; the top ten hold about 20%. The specimen was PBMCs or T cells enriched from blood (not recorded which). These receptors came from a woman between 70 and 85 years old in a cohort exposed to, infected with or recovered from COVID-19 (not recorded which).

This chain joins TRBV27 and TRBJ2-4, with 8 nucleotides matching TRBD1. The CDR3 runs to 12 residues. V trimming: 8 bases; J trimming: 15 bases; junction bases outside the gene matches: 12. CDR1 and CDR2 (germline): MNHEY, SMNVEV (reference sequence). CDR3 sequence: CASPPPGQGRYF. The CDR3 nucleotides are TGTGCCAGCCCCCCACCCGGACAGGGAAGGTACTTC.

A note on this clone: The sample has other DNA sequences that encode this CDR3 too. The CDR3 protein is CASSLTDQETQYF. CDR3 nucleotides: TGTGCCAGCAGCTTAACGGACCAAGAGACCCAGTACTTC. The rearrangement uses TRBV7-8 and TRBJ2-5; D is undetermined. Trimming stripped 2 bases from V and 0 bases from J, with 4 bases between. CDR3 length: 13 residues. In germline, CDR1 is SGHVS, CDR2 FQNEAQ.

This rearrangement joins TRBV9 to TRBJ2-5; D unresolved. V was trimmed by 0 bases and J by 1 base, leaving 13 bases between them. Germline loops: CDR1 SGDLS, CDR2 YYNGEE. This CDR3 is 16 amino acids long. CDR3 coding DNA: TGTGCCAGCAGCGTAGCCTCTACAGTTCCCCAAGAGACCCAGTACTTC. It codes for CASSVASTVPQETQYF.

This clone was found once. This chain's CDR3 is CASSQNLNTEAFF. As DNA, the CDR3 is TGTGCCAGCAGCCAAAATCTAAACACTGAAGCTTTCTTT. The rearrangement uses TRBV14 and TRBJ1-1, with D hard to call. The CDR3 sequence is 13 residues long. Per germline, CDR1 SGHDN and CDR2 FVKESK. The V gene lost 2 bases and the J gene lost 2 bases, with 6 bases spanning the gap.

The chain couples TRBV11-3 to TRBJ1-5; no firm D call. V was clipped by 1 base and J by 8 bases, with 9 bases between them. This CDR3 has 13 residues. CDR1 SGHNT and CDR2 YENEEA come from the germline V gene. DNA of the CDR3: TGTGCCAGCAGCTTAGGATCGGGGAAGCCCCAGCATTTT. Protein product: CASSLGSGKPQHF.

This clone was detected once. The V and J genes are TRBV2 and TRBJ1-6; D is undetermined. The CDR3 length is 13 residues. Germline V CDR1 and CDR2: SNHLY, FYNNEI. V was trimmed by 6 bases and J by 8 bases, leaving 11 bases between them. The CDR3 loop is CASRRGLDSPLHF. In DNA form, the CDR3 reads TGTGCCAGCAGGCGAGGATTGGATTCACCCCTCCACTTT.

The CDR3 DNA reads TGTGCCAGCAGCTTAGCTGCAGGGGGATCCTACGAGCAGTACTTC. It is translated as CASSLAAGGSYEQYF. This rearrangement joins TRBV7-8 to TRBJ2-7, with 7 nucleotides matching TRBD1. The V and J ends lost 0 bases and 1 base, in that order; junction bases with no gene match: 3. This CDR3 comprises 15 residues. Germline V gene data show CDR1 as SGHVS and CDR2 as FQNEAQ.

This clone was observed a single time. J is TRBJ2-7 and V is TRBV6-5; a weak D match, TRBD2 (6 bases). Germline V gene lookup returns CDR1 MNHEY and CDR2 SVGAGI. This CDR3 contains 13 residues. The germline V and J ends were trimmed by 7 bases and 4 bases, with 14 bases remaining between them. This CDR3 is CASTRDFLYEQYF. CDR3 nucleotides: TGTGCCAGCACCCGGGACTTTCTATACGAGCAGTACTTC.

This clone was detected once. The chain joins TRBV5-4 to TRBJ2-1, with 10 bases aligning to TRBD2. The germline V gene encodes CDR1 SGHNT and CDR2 YYREEE (reference sequence). V shed 3 bases, J shed 7 bases, and the junction held 7 bases outside the gene matches. The length of the CDR3 is 15 residues. CDR3: CASSSLAGAGNEQFF. CDR3 sequence (DNA): TGTGCCAGCAGCTCTCTAGCGGGAGCGGGAAATGAGCAGTTCTTC.

This sequence joins TRBV6-2 or TRBV6-3 and TRBJ2-5; D is possibly TRBD2 (6 bases). Trimming shortened V by 4 bases and J by 2 bases, and 14 bases separated the two germline ends. Per germline, CDR1 MNHEY and CDR2 SVGEGT. The CDR3 spans 15 residues. CDR3 nucleotides: TGTGCCAGCAGTTCCTTGGCGGAGGGGCAAGAGACCCAGTACTTC. It codes for CASSSLAEGQETQYF.

V and J are TRBV5-1 and TRBJ2-1, with TRBD1 as a possible D gene (6 bases). CDR3 size: 17 residues. The germline V gene encodes CDR1 SGHRS and CDR2 YFSETQ. Trimming took off 0 bases at V and 8 bases at J, with 21 bases between the two ends. CDR3 sequence: CASSLGGQGLAVYEQFF. The CDR3 nucleotides are TGCGCCAGCAGCTTGGGGGGGCAGGGTCTGGCTGTCTATGAGCAGTTCTTC.

The V gene is TRBV30, the J gene TRBJ2-7; 8 nucleotides match TRBD1. Germline CDR1 and CDR2: GTSNPN and SVGIG (reference sequence). The J segment lost 0 bases and the V segment lost 3 bases, leaving 16 bases of the junction unmatched. The CDR3 extends over 18 amino acids. CDR3 bases: TGTGCCTGGAGGACGGGTGGGACAGGAATCACGAGCTCCTACGAGCAGTACTTC. Its protein is CAWRTGGTGITSSYEQYF.